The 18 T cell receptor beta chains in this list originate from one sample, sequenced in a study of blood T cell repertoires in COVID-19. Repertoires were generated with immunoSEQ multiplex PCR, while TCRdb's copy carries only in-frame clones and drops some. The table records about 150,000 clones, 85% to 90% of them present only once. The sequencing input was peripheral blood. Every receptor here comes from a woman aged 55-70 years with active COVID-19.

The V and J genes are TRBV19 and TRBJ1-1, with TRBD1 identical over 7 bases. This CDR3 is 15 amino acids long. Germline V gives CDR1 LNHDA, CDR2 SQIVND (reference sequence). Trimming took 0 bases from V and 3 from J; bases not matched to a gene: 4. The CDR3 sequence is CASSIDGGQYTEAFF. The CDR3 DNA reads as TGTGCCAGTAGTATAGATGGGGGACAGTACACTGAAGCTTTCTTT. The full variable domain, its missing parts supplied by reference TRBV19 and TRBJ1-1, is DGGITQSPKYLFRKEGQNVTLSCEQNLNHDAMYWYRQDPGQGLRLIYYSQIVNDFQKGDIAEGYSVSREKKESFPLTVTSAQKNPTAFYLCASSIDGGQYTEAFFGQGTRLTVV.

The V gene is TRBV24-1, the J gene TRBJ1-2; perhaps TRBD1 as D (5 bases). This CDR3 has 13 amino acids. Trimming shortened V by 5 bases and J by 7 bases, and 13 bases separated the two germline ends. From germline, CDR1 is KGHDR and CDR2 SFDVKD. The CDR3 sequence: CATSASGVVGYTF. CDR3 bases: TGTGCCACCAGTGCTTCGGGGGTCGTTGGCTACACCTTC.

The DNA of the CDR3 is TGTGCCACCCGGGACAGGCACGAGACCCAGTACTTC. It codes for CATRDRHETQYF. V usage is TRBV19 and J usage is TRBJ2-5, with TRBD1 matching over 8 bases. The J segment lost 5 bases and the V segment lost 10 bases, leaving 6 bases of the junction unmatched. Germline CDR1 LNHDA, CDR2 SQIVND (reference sequence). This CDR3 is 12 amino acids long.

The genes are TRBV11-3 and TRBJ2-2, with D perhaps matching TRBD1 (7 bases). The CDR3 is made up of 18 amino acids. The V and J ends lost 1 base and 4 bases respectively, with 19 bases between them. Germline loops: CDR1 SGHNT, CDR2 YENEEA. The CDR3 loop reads CASSLARQGLHGTGELFF. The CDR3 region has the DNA TGTGCCAGCAGCTTAGCCCGACAGGGACTTCACGGCACCGGGGAGCTGTTTTTT. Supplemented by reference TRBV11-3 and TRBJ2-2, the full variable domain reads EAGVVQSPRYKIIEKKQPVAFWCNPISGHNTLYWYLQNLGQGPELLIRYENEEAVDDSQLPKDRFSAERLKGVDSTLKIQPAELGDSAVYLCASSLARQGLHGTGELFFGEGSRLTVL.

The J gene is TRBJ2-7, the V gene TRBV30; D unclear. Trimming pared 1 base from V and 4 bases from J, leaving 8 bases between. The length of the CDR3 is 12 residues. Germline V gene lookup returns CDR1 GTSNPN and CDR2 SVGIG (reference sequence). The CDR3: CAWSAQVYEQYF. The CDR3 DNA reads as TGTGCCTGGAGTGCGCAGGTGTACGAGCAGTACTTC.

The CDR3 sequence: CASSNPLGGRYEQYF. DNA for the CDR3: TGTGCCAGCAGCAACCCCCTAGGGGGCCGCTACGAGCAGTACTTC. The chain joins TRBV6-2 or TRBV6-3 to TRBJ2-7; TRBD1 agrees at 7 bases. The length of the CDR3 is 15 residues. Unmatched junction bases numbered 11, after V lost 6 bases and J lost 3 bases. Germline V gene sequence: CDR1 MNHEY, CDR2 SVGEGT.

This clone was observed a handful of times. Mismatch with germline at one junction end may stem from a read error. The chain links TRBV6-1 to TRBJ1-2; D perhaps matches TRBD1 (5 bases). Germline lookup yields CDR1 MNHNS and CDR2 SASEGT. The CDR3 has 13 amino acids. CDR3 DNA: TGTGCCAGCAGTCAAGCAGACAGCTATGGCTACACCTTC. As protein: CASSQADSYGYTF.

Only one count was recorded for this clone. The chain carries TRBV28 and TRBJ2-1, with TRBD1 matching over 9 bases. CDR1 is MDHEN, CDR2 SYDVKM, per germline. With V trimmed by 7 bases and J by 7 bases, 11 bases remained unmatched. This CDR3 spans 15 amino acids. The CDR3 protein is CASITAGTGSNEQFF. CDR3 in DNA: TGTGCCAGCATCACCGCCGGGACAGGGAGTAATGAGCAGTTCTTC.

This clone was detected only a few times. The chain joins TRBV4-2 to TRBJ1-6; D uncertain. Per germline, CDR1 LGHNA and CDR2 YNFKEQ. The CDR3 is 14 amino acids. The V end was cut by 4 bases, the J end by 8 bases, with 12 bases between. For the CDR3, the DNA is TGTGCCAGCAGCCCCGGGAGGACGGATTCACCCCTCCACTTT. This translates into CASSPGRTDSPLHF.

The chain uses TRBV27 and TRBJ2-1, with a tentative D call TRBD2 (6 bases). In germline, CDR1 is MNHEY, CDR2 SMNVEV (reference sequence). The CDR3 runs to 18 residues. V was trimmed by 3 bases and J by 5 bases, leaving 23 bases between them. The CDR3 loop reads CASSLGGTYDWVDNEQFF. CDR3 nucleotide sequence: TGTGCCAGCAGTTTGGGCGGGACGTATGACTGGGTAGACAATGAGCAGTTCTTC.

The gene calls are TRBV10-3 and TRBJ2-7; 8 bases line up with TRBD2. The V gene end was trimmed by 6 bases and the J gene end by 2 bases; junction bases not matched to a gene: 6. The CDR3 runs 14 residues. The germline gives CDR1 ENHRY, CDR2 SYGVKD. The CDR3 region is CAISLTSGTYEQYF. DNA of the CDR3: TGTGCCATCAGCCTCACTAGCGGTACCTACGAGCAGTACTTC.

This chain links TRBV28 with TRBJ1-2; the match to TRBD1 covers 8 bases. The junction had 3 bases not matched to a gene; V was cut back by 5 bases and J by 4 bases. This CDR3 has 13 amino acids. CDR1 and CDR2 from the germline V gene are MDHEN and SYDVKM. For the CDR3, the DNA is TGTGCCAGCAGTCTGGACAGGGCCTATGGCTACACCTTC. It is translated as CASSLDRAYGYTF.

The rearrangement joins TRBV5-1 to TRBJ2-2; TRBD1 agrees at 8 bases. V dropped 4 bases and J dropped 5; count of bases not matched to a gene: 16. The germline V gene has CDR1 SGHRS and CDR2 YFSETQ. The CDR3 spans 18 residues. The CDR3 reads CASSKSGTGPSRTGELFF. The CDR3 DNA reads TGCGCCAGCAGCAAGTCCGGGACAGGCCCTTCGAGAACCGGGGAGCTGTTTTTT. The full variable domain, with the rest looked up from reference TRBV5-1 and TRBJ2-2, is KAGVTQTPRYLIKTRGQQVTLSCSPISGHRSVSWYQQTPGQGLQFLFEYFSETQRNKGNFPGRFSGRQFSNSRSEMNVSTLELGDSALYLCASSKSGTGPSRTGELFFGEGSRLTVL.

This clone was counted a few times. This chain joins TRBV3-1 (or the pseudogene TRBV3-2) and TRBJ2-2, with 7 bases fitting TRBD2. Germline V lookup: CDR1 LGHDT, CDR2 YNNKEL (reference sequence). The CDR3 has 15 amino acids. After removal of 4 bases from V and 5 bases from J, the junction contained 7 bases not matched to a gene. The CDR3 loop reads CASSPLNGGTGELFF. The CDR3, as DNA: TGTGCCAGCAGCCCGCTTAACGGGGGGACCGGGGAGCTGTTTTTT.

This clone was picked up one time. The CDR3 here is CASSPGTGGASPLHF. DNA of the CDR3: TGTGCCAGCAGCCCCGGGACAGGGGGCGCATCACCCCTCCACTTT. The chain recombines TRBV7-9 with TRBJ1-6; 12 bases are a match to TRBD1. Per germline, CDR1 SEHNR and CDR2 FQNEAQ (reference sequence). This CDR3 contains 15 residues. V trimming: 5 bases; J trimming: 10 bases; junction bases outside the gene matches: 6.

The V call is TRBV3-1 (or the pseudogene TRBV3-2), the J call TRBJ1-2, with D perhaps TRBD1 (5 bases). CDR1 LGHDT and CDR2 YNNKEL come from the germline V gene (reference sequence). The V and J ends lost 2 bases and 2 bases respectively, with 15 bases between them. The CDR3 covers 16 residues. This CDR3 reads CASSQLGEGRNYGYTF. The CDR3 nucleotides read TGTGCCAGCAGCCAATTAGGGGAGGGACGAAACTATGGCTACACCTTC.

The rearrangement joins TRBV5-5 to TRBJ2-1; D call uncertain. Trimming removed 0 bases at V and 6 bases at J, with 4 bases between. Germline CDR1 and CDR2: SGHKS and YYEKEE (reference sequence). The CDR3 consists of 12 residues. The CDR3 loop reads CASSLGSNEQFF. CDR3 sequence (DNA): TGTGCCAGCAGCTTGGGGAGCAATGAGCAGTTCTTC.

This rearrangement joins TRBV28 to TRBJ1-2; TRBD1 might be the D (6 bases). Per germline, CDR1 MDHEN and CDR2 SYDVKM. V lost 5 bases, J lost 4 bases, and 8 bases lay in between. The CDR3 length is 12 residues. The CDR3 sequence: CASSRGGYGYTF. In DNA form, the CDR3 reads TGTGCCAGCAGTCGAGGGGGCTATGGCTACACCTTC.